These T cell receptor beta chains were read from a single sample in a study of sequential checkpoint blockade in melanoma. The assay was immunoSEQ multiplex PCR, and TCRdb's table has in-frame clones only and misses some. The data contain around 19,000 clones, around 77% of them singletons. The sample here was CD8+ T cells sorted from blood (inferred from file names), taken from a patient given nivolumab and ipilimumab in sequence. These receptors were collected from a human donor with melanoma. Both conserved end residues are part of each CDR3. Each record gives: clone size, V gene, D gene, J gene, CDR3 DNA, CDR3 protein. D genes are given only for firm matches. Expanded clones get a size class; other rows say once, few or many, or leave the size out.

clone_size: once; v_call: TRBV6-1; d_call: TRBD1; j_call: TRBJ2-7; cdr3_nt: TGTGCCAGCAGTGAAGAAGCAGGGACAGGGTCCTACGAGCAGTACTTC; cdr3_aa: CASSEEAGTGSYEQYF
clone_size: .; v_call: TRBV5-4; d_call: .; j_call: TRBJ2-1; cdr3_nt: TGTGCCAGCAGCTTGGGCGACTCCCACTACAATGAGCAGTTCTTC; cdr3_aa: CASSLGDSHYNEQFF
clone_size: .; v_call: TRBV19; d_call: TRBD1; j_call: TRBJ1-1; cdr3_nt: TGTGCCAGTAGTATCAGGCTCGGGACAGATCCTGAAGCTTTCTTT; cdr3_aa: CASSIRLGTDPEAFF
clone_size: .; v_call: TRBV7-9; d_call: .; j_call: TRBJ1-2; cdr3_nt: TGTGCCAGCAGCTTAGGGGGGCACCAAGGGGGTTCTAACTATGGCTACACCTTC; cdr3_aa: CASSLGGHQGGSNYGYTF
clone_size: .; v_call: TRBV7-6; d_call: .; j_call: TRBJ2-7; cdr3_nt: TGTGCCAGCAGCTTAGATCCGGACAGCATGTCCTACGAGCAGTACTTC; cdr3_aa: CASSLDPDSMSYEQYF
clone_size: .; v_call: TRBV5-1; d_call: TRBD1; j_call: TRBJ2-7; cdr3_nt: TGCGCCAGCAGCTGGGACAGGGAGAAGAGTTCCTACGAGCAGTACTTC; cdr3_aa: CASSWDREKSSYEQYF
clone_size: .; v_call: TRBV4-2; d_call: TRBD1; j_call: TRBJ1-2; cdr3_nt: TGTGCCAGCAGCCCACGGACAGGGCAAGGCGACACCTTC; cdr3_aa: CASSPRTGQGDTF
clone_size: .; v_call: TRBV4-2; d_call: .; j_call: TRBJ2-7; cdr3_nt: TGTGCCAGCAGCCAAGATCGAGGGTCGCTCTGGTACGAGCAGTACTTC; cdr3_aa: CASSQDRGSLWYEQYF
clone_size: .; v_call: TRBV6-1; d_call: TRBD1; j_call: TRBJ1-4; cdr3_nt: TGTGCCAGCAGTGAAATACAGGGGTTGGAAAAACTGTTTTTT; cdr3_aa: CASSEIQGLEKLFF
clone_size: .; v_call: TRBV4-1; d_call: .; j_call: TRBJ2-7; cdr3_nt: TGCGCCAGCAGCCAAGGTGACAGCACCTACGAGCAGTACTTC; cdr3_aa: CASSQGDSTYEQYF
clone_size: .; v_call: TRBV19; d_call: .; j_call: TRBJ2-7; cdr3_nt: TGTGCCAGTAGTTTAGGCAGGGCGACCTACGAGCAGTACTTC; cdr3_aa: CASSLGRATYEQYF
clone_size: .; v_call: TRBV11-3; d_call: .; j_call: TRBJ2-7; cdr3_nt: TGTGCCAGCAGCCCCCGCGGGCGGGGTGGCTCCTACGAGCAGTACTTC; cdr3_aa: CASSPRGRGGSYEQYF
clone_size: .; v_call: TRBV5-4; d_call: TRBD2; j_call: TRBJ2-7; cdr3_nt: TGTGCCAGCAGCTTCTGGGGGGGAGGGCACGAGCAGTACTTC; cdr3_aa: CASSFWGGGHEQYF
clone_size: few; v_call: TRBV28; d_call: .; j_call: TRBJ2-4; cdr3_nt: TGTGCCAGCAGTTCAGGGTTAACCAAAAACATTCAGTACTTC; cdr3_aa: CASSSGLTKNIQYF
clone_size: .; v_call: TRBV11-2; d_call: TRBD1; j_call: TRBJ2-7; cdr3_nt: TGTGCCAGCAGCTTGTTTGGTGGGACAGGGGCTAAAGGTGACGAGCAGTACTTC; cdr3_aa: CASSLFGGTGAKGDEQYF
clone_size: few; v_call: TRBV7-9; d_call: .; j_call: TRBJ1-5; cdr3_nt: TGTGCCAGCAGCCCAAGCTCTCAGCCCCAGCATTTT; cdr3_aa: CASSPSSQPQHF
clone_size: .; v_call: TRBV7-9; d_call: TRBD1; j_call: TRBJ1-1; cdr3_nt: TGTGCCAGCAGCCAGGGGGCTCCCGGGGGGAACACTGAAGCTTTCTTT; cdr3_aa: CASSQGAPGGNTEAFF
clone_size: .; v_call: TRBV14; d_call: .; j_call: TRBJ1-2; cdr3_nt: TGTGCCAGCAGCCGGTTCCGGGACTTCTATGGCTACACCTTC; cdr3_aa: CASSRFRDFYGYTF